This TCR beta chain was captured in a study of T cell responses to AZD1222 COVID-19 vaccine (dated by TCRdb to the early 2020s). In terms of the full investigation: TCR sequencing covered more than 230 trial participants: 200 to 220 given two doses of AZD1222 and approximately 26 given two doses of MenACWY control vaccine. Trial participants were enrolled into age subgroups of 18-55, 56-69 and 70-plus years, which contained roughly 150, 30 and 60 TCR-sequenced participants, respectively.

Overall results and qualifications from the work: Because no day 14 peak-response samples were available, repertoires were characterized only after the peak T cell response. The whole spike protein was spanned by vaccine-associated CD4 TCRs, and dominant responses were seen in regions 160-218 and 743-854. Nearly half of unique spike-specific TCRs reportedly recognized epitopes outside regions mutated in the B.1.351 and B.1.1.7 variants. After two AZD1222 doses, both the breadth and the depth of spike-specific TCRs were significantly higher than at day 0 and than in MenACWY recipients. Conclusions about previously exposed vaccinees are limited, since just five or six AZD1222 recipients were seropositive for SARS-CoV-2 at baseline. Most participants were white British and females outnumbered males, and the authors suggested that clonal diversity may have been underestimated. In the small 56-69-year group, the increase in depth fell short of significance, most likely because of low power.

Reading the label with the study, this specimen's time point is: about 28 days (+/-7) after the second vaccine dose. AZD1222 recipients whose second dose came at about 4 weeks and those whose second dose came at about 12 weeks were combined into one group, since spike-specific TCR depth and breadth did not differ between the two schedules. Samples from vaccinated people were obtained from the UK trials COV001 and COV002, which included a single-blind randomized controlled phase 2/3 trial of AZD1222 (ChAdOx1 nCoV-19) in healthy adults. For TCRbeta chain sequencing, PBMC samples from trial participants were taken at day 0 and at day 28 after the second dose. As concerns this clone: Its antigen is not yet known. No clone much larger than this one lies a single base away; base qualities are absent.

The CDR3 regions of human TCRbeta chains were analyzed by immunosequencing. The authors' analysis ran thus. Repertoire TCRs were matched against a reference library of SARS-CoV-2-specific TCRs generated with the MIRA antigen-specificity platform. Breadth was defined as the fraction of unique TCRs that were SARS-CoV-2-associated. Depth was defined as the fraction of total T cells that were SARS-CoV-2-associated. Using the MIRA data, every spike-specific TCR was mapped to the spike region that the TCR reacted to and assigned to either a CD4 or a CD8 class. Log10-transformed breadth and depth values were compared by one-way ANOVA with Sidak's multiple comparisons tests. This is the immuneACCESS table as TCRdb keeps it, with only in-frame sequences that have V and J called. A part of the clones is gone; compared with another copy, unresolved V genes explain less than half, and the rest is unexplained. Clone size and the V and J calls come from that table; the DNA yielded D and trimming. For this sample there are approximately 170,000 clones; about 83% appear just once. The top ten clones comprise approximately 1% of the sample.

The receptor was derived from an adult who received the AZD1222 COVID-19 vaccine. The sequencing used peripheral blood, collected 28 days after the second AZD1222 dose.

Here the CDR3 is given as CASSQKGANVLTF. DNA sequence: TGTGCCAGCAGCCAAAAAGGGGCCAACGTCCTGACTTTC. The rearrangement combines TRBV3-1 (or the pseudogene TRBV3-2) with TRBJ2-6, with the D gene not clear enough to name. CDR1 LGHDT and CDR2 YNNKEL are derived from the germline V gene (reference sequence). Reading from cysteine to phenylalanine, the CDR3 counts 13 amino acids. The kept DNA is CDR3 alone, 39 bases in frame from the first base. Relative to germline, V is 2 bases shorter and J is 4 bases shorter, with 3 bases between their ends.